These T cell receptor beta chains were read from a single sample in a study of chemoradiotherapy in HPV16-positive cancers. The method was immunoSEQ multiplex PCR; TCRdb's version includes in-frame clones alone and lacks a portion of them. The table has 25,000 to 35,000 clones, roughly nine tenths seen once; the top ten hold about 20%. The sample in question was blood, obtained from a patient who underwent chemoradiotherapy. The receptor source for this set is a human donor with HPV-associated anogenital cancer. CDR3s include the opening cysteine and the closing phenylalanine or tryptophan. The D gene is left open where the match is weak. Only part of the rows carry a size: once, few, many, or a class if the clone is expanded.

cdr3_nt: TGCAGCGCCGAATGGGGGAACACAGATACGCAGTATTTT
cdr3_aa: CSAEWGNTDTQYF
d_call: -
clone_size: -
j_call: TRBJ2-3
v_call: TRBV29-1

cdr3_nt: TGCAGCGTTGGAGGGACAGGGGCCCTGAACACTGAAGCTTTCTTT
cdr3_aa: CSVGGTGALNTEAFF
d_call: TRBD1
clone_size: -
j_call: TRBJ1-1
v_call: TRBV29-1

cdr3_nt: TGTGCCAGCAGCTTAGTAGCGGGGGGGACAGATACGCAGTATTTT
cdr3_aa: CASSLVAGGTDTQYF
d_call: TRBD2
clone_size: -
j_call: TRBJ2-3
v_call: TRBV7-9

cdr3_nt: TGTGCCAGTCAGGGGGCGGACACAGATACGCAGTATTTT
cdr3_aa: CASQGADTDTQYF
d_call: TRBD1
clone_size: -
j_call: TRBJ2-3
v_call: TRBV28

cdr3_nt: TGTGCCAGCAGAGGAGACAGGGTCTCCGATACGCAGTATTTT
cdr3_aa: CASRGDRVSDTQYF
d_call: TRBD1
clone_size: -
j_call: TRBJ2-3
v_call: TRBV25-1

cdr3_nt: TGTGCCAGCAGCCAACGGCCTTTAACCGGGGAGCTGTTTTTT
cdr3_aa: CASSQRPLTGELFF
d_call: -
clone_size: once
j_call: TRBJ2-2
v_call: TRBV14

cdr3_nt: TGTGCCAGCAGCCCGGGGACAAGAAACACTGAAGCTTTCTTT
cdr3_aa: CASSPGTRNTEAFF
d_call: -
clone_size: -
j_call: TRBJ1-1
v_call: TRBV5-4

cdr3_nt: TGTGCCAGCAGCGTAGGGCAGGCAAAAGCAGAGACCCAGTACTTC
cdr3_aa: CASSVGQAKAETQYF
d_call: -
clone_size: -
j_call: TRBJ2-5
v_call: TRBV9

cdr3_nt: TGTGCCAGCAGGCCCGGACAGATCAGCAATCAGCCCCAGCATTTT
cdr3_aa: CASRPGQISNQPQHF
d_call: -
clone_size: -
j_call: TRBJ1-5
v_call: TRBV27

cdr3_nt: TGTGCCCGGTCGGACAGTGCGTTATCTGGAAACACCATATATTTT
cdr3_aa: CARSDSALSGNTIYF
d_call: -
clone_size: -
j_call: TRBJ1-3
v_call: TRBV30

cdr3_nt: TGTGCCAGCAGTGAGGTCGACACCCGGCAGCCCCAGCATTTT
cdr3_aa: CASSEVDTRQPQHF
d_call: -
clone_size: -
j_call: TRBJ1-5
v_call: TRBV2

cdr3_nt: TGTGCCAGCAGTTTATGGACAGGGCTTACTGAAGCTTTCTTT
cdr3_aa: CASSLWTGLTEAFF
d_call: TRBD1
clone_size: -
j_call: TRBJ1-1
v_call: TRBV28

cdr3_nt: TGTGCCAGTAGTATAGTGGGGAACACCGGGGAGCTGTTTTTT
cdr3_aa: CASSIVGNTGELFF
d_call: -
clone_size: -
j_call: TRBJ2-2
v_call: TRBV19

cdr3_nt: TGTGCCAGCAGCGCGATGAACACCATATATTTT
cdr3_aa: CASSAMNTIYF
d_call: -
clone_size: few
j_call: TRBJ1-3
v_call: TRBV7-2

cdr3_nt: TGTGCCAGCAGGTTCCTTTACCCGACGGAATTTGAAGAGACCCAGTACTTC
cdr3_aa: CASRFLYPTEFEETQYF
d_call: -
clone_size: -
j_call: TRBJ2-5
v_call: TRBV28

cdr3_nt: TGCGCCAGCAGCTTTGGGAGCGGGAGCTACGAGCAGTACTTC
cdr3_aa: CASSFGSGSYEQYF
d_call: TRBD2
clone_size: -
j_call: TRBJ2-7
v_call: TRBV5-1

cdr3_nt: TGTGCCAGCAGTGAAGCGCTGTTAAGTGGCTATGGCTACACCTTC
cdr3_aa: CASSEALLSGYGYTF
d_call: -
clone_size: -
j_call: TRBJ1-2
v_call: TRBV6-1

cdr3_nt: TGTGCCAGCAGTGAAAGGGAGTACTATGGCTACACCTTC
cdr3_aa: CASSEREYYGYTF
d_call: -
clone_size: -
j_call: TRBJ1-2
v_call: TRBV2

cdr3_nt: TGTGCCAGCAGCCAGAGTGGGGGAGACACCATATATTTT
cdr3_aa: CASSQSGGDTIYF
d_call: -
clone_size: -
j_call: TRBJ1-3
v_call: TRBV6-5

cdr3_nt: TGTGCCACCAGCAGAGATATGATGGTAACTAACTATGGCTACACCTTC
cdr3_aa: CATSRDMMVTNYGYTF
d_call: -
clone_size: -
j_call: TRBJ1-2
v_call: TRBV15

cdr3_nt: TGTGCCAGCAGCTTTTATATCAGGGGGAACACTGAAGCTTTCTTT
cdr3_aa: CASSFYIRGNTEAFF
d_call: -
clone_size: -
j_call: TRBJ1-1
v_call: TRBV7-2

cdr3_nt: TGTGCCAGCAGTGCGACAGGGTGGAATCAGCCCCAGCATTTT
cdr3_aa: CASSATGWNQPQHF
d_call: TRBD1
clone_size: few
j_call: TRBJ1-5
v_call: TRBV27

cdr3_nt: TGCGCCAGCAGCATGGGAGAGAGCTCTGGGGCCAACGTCCTGACTTTC
cdr3_aa: CASSMGESSGANVLTF
d_call: -
clone_size: few
j_call: TRBJ2-6
v_call: TRBV5-1

cdr3_nt: TGTGCCAGTAAGGGGGCAGGGAGGACTGAAGCTTTCTTT
cdr3_aa: CASKGAGRTEAFF
d_call: TRBD1
clone_size: -
j_call: TRBJ1-1
v_call: TRBV19

cdr3_nt: TGCGCCAGCAGCCAAAGTCCGGGAATCGGCCTTGATGAGCAGTTCTTC
cdr3_aa: CASSQSPGIGLDEQFF
d_call: -
clone_size: -
j_call: TRBJ2-1
v_call: TRBV4-1

cdr3_nt: TGTGCCAGCAGCTTTCCGGGACAGGGGCTATATTTT
cdr3_aa: CASSFPGQGLYF
d_call: TRBD1
clone_size: -
j_call: TRBJ1-3
v_call: TRBV11-2